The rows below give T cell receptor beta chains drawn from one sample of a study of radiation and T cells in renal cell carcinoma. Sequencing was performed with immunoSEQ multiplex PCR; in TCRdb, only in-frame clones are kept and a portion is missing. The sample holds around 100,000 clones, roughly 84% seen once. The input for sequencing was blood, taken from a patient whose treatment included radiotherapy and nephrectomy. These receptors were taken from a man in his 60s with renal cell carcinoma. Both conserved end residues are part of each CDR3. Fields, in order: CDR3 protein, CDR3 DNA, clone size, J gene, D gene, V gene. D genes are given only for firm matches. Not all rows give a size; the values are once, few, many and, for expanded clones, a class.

CAIGPRLGELFF	TGTGCCATCGGCCCGCGGCTGGGGGAGCTGTTTTTT	-	TRBJ2-2	-	TRBV28
CASSKPGDEQFF	TGTGCCAGCAGTAAACCTGGGGATGAGCAGTTCTTC	-	TRBJ2-1	-	TRBV6-1
CSAKGLAEKGYEQYF	TGCAGCGCTAAGGGACTAGCGGAGAAGGGCTACGAGCAGTACTTC	-	TRBJ2-7	TRBD2	TRBV29-1
CASSTGQYSYEQYF	TGTGCCAGCAGCACCGGACAGTACTCCTACGAGCAGTACTTC	once	TRBJ2-7	-	TRBV9
CASSLGGSQETQYF	TGTGCCAGCAGCTTGGGCGGGAGTCAAGAGACCCAGTACTTC	-	TRBJ2-5	TRBD2	TRBV11-3
CASRPTSGRSVDTQYF	TGTGCCAGTAGGCCGACTAGCGGGAGATCGGTGGATACGCAGTATTTT	-	TRBJ2-3	TRBD2	TRBV19
CASSWDRSNEQFF	TGTGCCAGCAGTTGGGACAGGTCCAATGAGCAGTTCTTC	once	TRBJ2-1	TRBD1	TRBV2
CASSYSQASSEKLFF	TGTGCCAGCAGTTACTCGCAGGCCTCTAGTGAAAAACTGTTTTTT	-	TRBJ1-4	-	TRBV6-6
CASILFSRYTGELFF	TGTGCCAGCATCCTCTTCTCACGCTACACCGGGGAGCTGTTTTTT	once	TRBJ2-2	-	TRBV7-2
CATSRDRANTGELFF	TGTGCCACCTCCCGGGACAGGGCTAACACCGGGGAGCTGTTTTTT	-	TRBJ2-2	TRBD1	TRBV15
CASSFGSGRVLNEQFF	TGCGCCAGCAGCTTTGGTAGCGGGAGAGTTCTCAATGAGCAGTTCTTC	-	TRBJ2-1	TRBD2	TRBV5-1
CASSAARPGLLNSPLHF	TGTGCCAGCAGTGCGGCTCGTCCGGGACTCCTCAATTCACCCCTCCACTTT	-	TRBJ1-6	-	TRBV2
CAWRGGGDYGYTF	TGTGCCTGGAGGGGCGGGGGCGACTATGGCTACACCTTC	once	TRBJ1-2	-	TRBV30
CASNQDTGANTGELFF	TGTGCCAGCAACCAGGACACCGGGGCGAACACCGGGGAGCTGTTTTTT	-	TRBJ2-2	-	TRBV2
CASISGTSGRGTQYF	TGTGCCAGCATTAGTGGGACTAGCGGGAGAGGTACGCAGTATTTT	-	TRBJ2-3	TRBD2	TRBV2
CAISDGLSGANVLTF	TGTGCCATCAGTGACGGGTTGTCAGGGGCCAACGTCCTGACTTTC	-	TRBJ2-6	-	TRBV10-3
CASAAPHTEAFF	TGCGCCAGCGCGGCTCCGCACACTGAAGCTTTCTTT	-	TRBJ1-1	-	TRBV10-2
CASSYGGVPHF	TGTGCCAGCAGTTACGGAGGGGTCCCGCACTTC	-	TRBJ2-7	-	TRBV6-5
CASSQGTGVSGYTF	TGTGCCAGCAGCCAAGGGACAGGGGTTTCTGGCTACACCTTC	-	TRBJ1-2	TRBD1	TRBV4-2
CASSPQGRETQYF	TGTGCCAGCTCCCCTCAGGGAAGAGAGACCCAGTACTTC	-	TRBJ2-5	-	TRBV18
CASSMGRTEGGKAFF	TGTGCCAGTAGTATGGGGCGGACGGAGGGAGGAAAAGCTTTCTTT	-	TRBJ1-1	-	TRBV19
CASSYPLGEQFF	TGTGCCAGCAGTTACCCCCTGGGTGAGCAGTTCTTC	-	TRBJ2-1	-	TRBV6-6
CAIRGAGGSQETQYF	TGTGCCATCAGGGGGGCGGGAGGAAGCCAAGAGACCCAGTACTTC	-	TRBJ2-5	TRBD2	TRBV10-3
CASRGPPKNEQFF	TGTGCCAGCAGAGGCCCCCCTAAGAATGAGCAGTTCTTC	-	TRBJ2-1	-	TRBV9
CASSPVEGPNYGYTF	TGTGCCAGCAGCCCGGTAGAGGGTCCCAACTATGGCTACACCTTC	-	TRBJ1-2	-	TRBV5-5
CASSQGLGFYEQYF	TGTGCCAGCAGCCAAGGACTAGGCTTTTACGAGCAGTACTTC	once	TRBJ2-7	TRBD2	TRBV5-6
CASSQNRGRNEQFF	TGCGCCAGCAGCCAGAACAGGGGGCGAAATGAGCAGTTCTTC	once	TRBJ2-1	TRBD1	TRBV4-3
CASSLGTVWDTQYF	TGTGCCAGCAGTTTAGGAACAGTCTGGGATACGCAGTATTTT	-	TRBJ2-3	-	TRBV27
CASTLTGHFPDSYNEQFF	TGTGCCAGCACCTTAACCGGACACTTCCCCGATTCCTACAATGAGCAGTTCTTC	-	TRBJ2-1	-	TRBV11-2
CASSLTQGRIKHF	TGTGCCAGCAGTTTAACGCAGGGCCGTATAAAGCATTTT	once	TRBJ1-5	-	TRBV27
CASSPPCGARLTGELFF	TGTGCCAGCAGCCCACCCTGCGGGGCTCGATTAACCGGGGAGCTGTTTTTT	-	TRBJ2-2	-	TRBV5-7
CASSTPRELDEQYF	TGTGCCAGCAGTACCCCTCGGGAGTTGGACGAGCAGTACTTC	few	TRBJ2-7	-	TRBV28
CSVVQQGVGETQYF	TGCAGCGTTGTCCAGCAGGGGGTAGGAGAGACCCAGTACTTC	-	TRBJ2-5	TRBD1	TRBV29-1
CASSKVDQETQYF	TGTGCCAGCAGCAAGGTAGACCAAGAGACCCAGTACTTC	-	TRBJ2-5	-	TRBV5-4
CATKRRHLNTGELFF	TGTGCCACCAAGCGTCGACATTTGAACACCGGGGAGCTGTTTTTT	-	TRBJ2-2	-	TRBV19
CASSLAHMNTEAFF	TGTGCCAGCAGCTTGGCACACATGAACACTGAAGCTTTCTTT	-	TRBJ1-1	-	TRBV11-2
CASSGATGVRGYTF	TGTGCCAGCAGTGGGGCGACTGGAGTTCGTGGCTACACCTTC	-	TRBJ1-2	-	TRBV27
CASSSTLAGDGTDTQYF	TGTGCCAGCAGCTCCACACTAGCGGGAGATGGCACAGATACGCAGTATTTT	-	TRBJ2-3	TRBD2	TRBV7-3